This note documents a single T cell receptor (beta chain) sequence. PCR amplification relied on 60 Vbeta primers (plus 13 Jbeta primers). Here immunoSEQ multiplex PCR was the method, and the copy in TCRdb shows in-frame clones only, minus some. The table records approximately 100,000 clones, approximately 78% of them present only once. This sample was taken from a study of cytomegalovirus exposure and HLA in healthy donors. V lost 4 bases to trimming and J lost 11 bases; unmatched junction nucleotides: 22. There are 17 residues in the CDR3. Germline-derived CDR1 and CDR2 are GTSNPN and SVGIG (reference sequence).

The clonotype comes from a man aged 35 to 55 in good health and CMV-seronegative. The specimen was PBMCs. The J gene is TRBJ1-4, the V gene TRBV30, with 7 bases aligning to TRBD1. CDR3 nucleotide sequence: TGTGCCTGGAATGTCTTCGCCCGGGGACAGCGCCCGGGGAAACTGTTTTTT. It specifies CAWNVFARGQRPGKLFF. Full variable domain (rest looked up from reference TRBV30 and TRBJ1-4): SQTIHQWPATLVQPVGSPLSLECTVEGTSNPNLYWYRQAAGRGLQLLFYSVGIGQISSEVPQNLSASRPQDRQFILSSKKLLLSDSGFYLCAWNVFARGQRPGKLFFGSGTQLSVL.